This T cell receptor (beta chain) originates from a study of blood T cell repertoires in COVID-19 (dated by TCRdb to the early 2020s). In terms of the full investigation: Samples covering the acute and convalescent phases of COVID-19 were provided by collaborators in the United States, Italy and Spain. The material from the prospective study consisted of cDNA or gDNA derived from T cells, B-cell-depleted T cells, or PBMCs. The dataset comprised deeply sampled blood TCRbeta repertoires from subjects exposed to, actively infected with, or recovered from COVID-19. The repertoires were released in a freely available public database intended as a resource for research on the immune response to SARS-CoV-2. The samples were drawn from two sources: the first 160 participants of the ongoing ImmuneRACE study, and fewer than 1,500 subjects contributed by 6 global collaborators. Sample metadata almost always included a de-identified subject ID, COVID-19 status, age in years and sex. HLA class I and class II types, where available, came from metadata supplied by the sample provider rather than from assay-based typing.

In Seattle, one collaborating source enrolled patients while the infection was active and tracked those patients longitudinally over the course of disease. Whole blood was collected in K2EDTA tubes by collaborating institutions according to the institutions' own protocols. For TCRbeta analysis, collaborators shipped samples as frozen whole blood, isolated PBMCs, or DNA extracted from either of those sample types. The immunoSEQ Assay, a bias-controlled multiplex PCR, was used to amplify TCRbeta CDR3 regions from genomic DNA. From the authors' description of their analysis: Within the assay, amplification of reference gene primers was used to estimate how many nucleated cells each sample contained. Sequence reads were collapsed and filtered to measure the absolute abundance of every unique TCRbeta CDR3 rearrangement. For each sample, productive Simpson clonality was calculated by taking the square root of Simpson's diversity index across productive rearrangements. This is the immuneACCESS table as TCRdb keeps it, with only in-frame sequences that have V and J called. A part of the clones is gone; compared with another copy, unresolved V genes explain less than half, and the rest is unexplained. D and trimming were read from the DNA, whereas the V and J calls and clone size are those reported in that table. This sample lists some 270,000 clones; almost 90% were detected once. 2.1% of the sample comes from the top ten.

V trim: 4 bases; J trim: 4 bases; unmatched bases: 4. The CDR3 numbers 14 residues from cysteine through phenylalanine. The kept DNA is CDR3 alone, 42 bases in frame from the first base. From the germline V gene (reference sequence), CDR1 is LGHDT and CDR2 is YNNKEL. As concerns this clone: The target of this receptor is not known. Per-base quality was not reported, and no clone a single base away is much larger than it.

The study at large found these results: Clinical and demographic metadata were provided uncurated, with the amount varying by source and participant.

Sequencing input: peripheral blood. This clonotype was sampled from a woman aged 55-69 years with COVID-19, enrolled during active disease. The sequence joins TRBV3-1 (or the pseudogene TRBV3-2) to TRBJ1-1, with 9 bases matching TRBD1. The CDR3 amino acid sequence is: CASSLIQGATEAFF. Here is the DNA: TGTGCCAGCAGCCTAATACAGGGGGCCACTGAAGCTTTCTTT.